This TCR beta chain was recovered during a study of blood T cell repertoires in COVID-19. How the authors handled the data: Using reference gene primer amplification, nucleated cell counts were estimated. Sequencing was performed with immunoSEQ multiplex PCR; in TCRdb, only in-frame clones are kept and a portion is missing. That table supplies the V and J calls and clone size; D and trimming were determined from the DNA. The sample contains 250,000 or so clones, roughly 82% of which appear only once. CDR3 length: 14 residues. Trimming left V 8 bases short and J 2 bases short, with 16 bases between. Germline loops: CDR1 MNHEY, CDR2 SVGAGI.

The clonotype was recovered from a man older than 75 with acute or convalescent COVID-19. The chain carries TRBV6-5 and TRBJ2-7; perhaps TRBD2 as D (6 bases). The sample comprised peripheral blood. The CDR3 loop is CASGMEGGPYEQYF. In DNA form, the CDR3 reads TGTGCCAGCGGGATGGAGGGAGGACCCTACGAGCAGTACTTC.